Listed here are 14 T cell receptor beta chains from one sample, sequenced in a study of beta chain features in type 1 diabetes (dated by TCRdb to 2017 to 2018). Findings and caveats that apply to the study as a whole: In all four CD4+ subsets, TCRB CDR3 length was moderately but significantly shorter in type 1 diabetes patients.

The library was generated by the immunoSEQ multiplex PCR assay. The entire amount of isolated RNA was reverse transcribed using the High Capacity cDNA Reverse Transcription Kit, so the sequenced TCRB transcripts were expressed ones. The source is immuneACCESS, and TCRdb retained only in-frame sequences with V and J called. Part of the clones is not carried over; for the studies checked, unresolved V genes explain less than half of this, and the remainder is unexplained. For this sample there are hundreds of thousands of clones; around 15% appear just once. The top ten clonotypes cover 0.035% to 0.04% of the sample. These receptors lack a known antigen. Specimen: naive CD4+ T cells from blood. Interpreted using the paper, the cell subset or site label stands for: true naive CD4+ T cells. The source of these receptors is a young man with type 1 diabetes.

The chain links TRBV7-9 to TRBJ1-1; D perhaps matches TRBD1 (5 bases). V was trimmed by 3 bases and J by 5 bases, leaving 13 bases between them. The CDR3 consists of 14 residues. Germline CDR1 SEHNR, CDR2 FQNEAQ (reference sequence). This chain's CDR3 is CASSLRTGGTEAFF. DNA for the CDR3: TGTGCCAGCAGCTTGAGGACCGGGGGGACTGAAGCTTTCTTT.

Only a few counts were recorded for this clone. J is TRBJ2-2 and V is TRBV7-2; TRBD1 is a possible D gene (5 bases). This CDR3 has 14 amino acids. Germline CDR1 SGHTA, CDR2 FQGNSA. Between the trimmed V and J ends, which lost 4 bases and 3 bases, there was a span of 9 bases. Here the CDR3 DNA reads TGTGCCAGCAGCTCCCCCAGGGACACCGGGGAGCTGTTTTTT. This translates into CASSSPRDTGELFF.

The J gene is TRBJ2-7, the V gene TRBV7-2; D call uncertain. V was clipped by 2 bases and J by 4 bases, with 15 bases between them. Germline V gene data show CDR1 as SGHTA and CDR2 as FQGNSA. The CDR3 has 15 amino acids. DNA of the CDR3: TGTGCCAGCAGCTTATTGGTGTCCCTCCATTACGAGCAGTACTTC. It encodes CASSLLVSLHYEQYF.

This clone was recorded a few times. The genes are TRBV30 and TRBJ2-5; no reliable D call. V lost 6 bases to trimming and J lost 5 bases, with 7 bases between them. CDR3 length: 10 amino acids. Germline CDR1 reads GTSNPN; CDR2 reads SVGIG (reference sequence). For the CDR3, the DNA is TGTGCCTGCCAGGTTGAGACCCAGTACTTC. Protein product: CACQVETQYF. The full variable domain, in which reference TRBV30 and TRBJ2-5 provide the parts outside the CDR3, is SQTIHQWPATLVQPVGSPLSLECTVEGTSNPNLYWYRQAAGRGLQLLFYSVGIGQISSEVPQNLSASRPQDRQFILSSKKLLLSDSGFYLCACQVETQYFGPGTRLLVL.

The V call is TRBV5-1, the J call TRBJ2-3; D is unclear. Per germline, CDR1 SGHRS and CDR2 YFSETQ. The CDR3 runs to 14 residues. The V and J ends lost 4 bases and 0 bases respectively, with 9 bases between them. Here the CDR3 reads CASSAHLSTDTQYF. Here the CDR3 DNA reads TGCGCCAGCAGCGCCCACCTCAGCACAGATACGCAGTATTTT.

The CDR3 DNA is TGCGCCAGCAGCTTCCTAGCGGGGCAAAACAATGAGCAGTTCTTC. Encoded protein: CASSFLAGQNNEQFF. The chain links TRBV5-1 to TRBJ2-1; 9 nucleotides line up with TRBD2. The CDR3 extends over 15 amino acids. J gave up 5 bases and V 2 bases, and 5 bases lay outside the gene matches. Looked up from germline, CDR1 is SGHRS and CDR2 is YFSETQ. Using reference TRBV5-1 and TRBJ2-1 for the parts outside the CDR3, the full variable domain is KAGVTQTPRYLIKTRGQQVTLSCSPISGHRSVSWYQQTPGQGLQFLFEYFSETQRNKGNFPGRFSGRQFSNSRSEMNVSTLELGDSALYLCASSFLAGQNNEQFFGPGTRLTVL.

The genes are TRBV30 and TRBJ2-1; D is ambiguous. V lost 2 bases and J lost 10, with 12 bases in between. The CDR3 is 12 amino acids. Germline V gene sequence: CDR1 GTSNPN, CDR2 SVGIG (reference sequence). The CDR3 DNA reads TGTGCCTGGAGTCAATCCTTGTACGAGCAGTTCTTC. This gives the protein CAWSQSLYEQFF.

This chain joins TRBV30 and TRBJ2-2; possible D gene TRBD1, 5 bases. Germline CDR1 is GTSNPN and CDR2 is SVGIG (reference sequence). The CDR3 loop spans 14 amino acids. Trimming pared 4 bases from V and 0 bases from J, leaving 9 bases between. The CDR3 sequence: CAWKVGPNTGELFF. The DNA for the CDR3 is TGTGCCTGGAAAGTGGGGCCGAACACCGGGGAGCTGTTTTTT.

The V and J genes are TRBV5-6 and TRBJ2-5; no clear D. Looked up from germline, CDR1 is SGHDT and CDR2 is YYEEEE. Trimming took 0 bases from V and 4 from J, leaving 19 bases between them. The length of the CDR3 is 17 residues. CDR3 bases: TGTGCCAGCAGCTTGGGCCCGCCCAACGAGAGATTAGAGACCCAGTACTTC. It codes for CASSLGPPNERLETQYF.

This clone occurred a few times. The chain combines TRBV5-4 with TRBJ2-7; D remains ambiguous. Germline CDR1 and CDR2: SGHNT and YYREEE (reference sequence). V was shortened by 0 bases and J by 6 bases, with 4 bases between the two germline ends. This CDR3 spans 11 amino acids. CDR3 sequence: CASSLVGEQYF. DNA for the CDR3: TGTGCCAGCAGCTTGGTGGGCGAGCAGTACTTC.

The chain recombines TRBV6-8 with TRBJ1-5; D gene ambiguous. From germline, CDR1 is MNHGY and CDR2 SAAAGT. The germline V and J ends were trimmed by 1 base and 6 bases, with 22 bases remaining between them. The CDR3 has 18 amino acids. The CDR3 DNA reads TGTGCCAGCAGTTACTATAGGAGGTCCGGGAGGGTTTCTCAGCCCCAGCATTTT. Protein: CASSYYRRSGRVSQPQHF.

This clone has only a few counts. The V gene is TRBV19, the J gene TRBJ1-1; D might be TRBD1 (6 bases). Between the trimmed V and J ends, which lost 4 bases and 3 bases, there was a span of 9 bases. Germline V gene data show CDR1 as LNHDA and CDR2 as SQIVND (reference sequence). This CDR3 contains 13 residues. The CDR3 DNA sequence: TGTGCCAGTAGTACCCACAGGGACACTGAAGCTTTCTTT. Translated, it gives CASSTHRDTEAFF.

There are a few counts of this clone. The chain links TRBV9 to TRBJ2-2; D possibly corresponds to TRBD2 (6 bases). The germline V gene has CDR1 SGDLS and CDR2 YYNGEE. The CDR3 sequence is 15 residues long. V was cut by 4 bases and J by 5 bases, with 15 bases left in between. CDR3 residues: CASSPPGGKTGELFF. CDR3 sequence (DNA): TGTGCCAGCAGCCCCCCCGGCGGGAAAACCGGGGAGCTGTTTTTT. Looking up the rest from reference TRBV9 and TRBJ2-2 gives the full variable domain: DSGVTQTPKHLITATGQRVTLRCSPRSGDLSVYWYQQSLDQGLQFLIQYYNGEERAKGNILERFSAQQFPDLHSELNLSSLELGDSALYFCASSPPGGKTGELFFGEGSRLTVL.

This clone occurred a few times. The V call is TRBV19, the J call TRBJ2-1, with 8 bases identical to TRBD2. Trimming at V came to 4 bases and at J to 9 bases, leaving 11 bases not matched to a gene. The V gene's germline CDR1 is LNHDA and CDR2 SQIVND (reference sequence). The CDR3 contains 15 residues. The CDR3 DNA is TGTGCCAGTAGTACCCAAGCGGGGGCCAGATTTGAGCAGTTCTTC. The encoded protein is CASSTQAGARFEQFF.